This is a list of T cell receptor beta chains from one sample in a study of blood T cell repertoires in COVID-19. Method: immunoSEQ multiplex PCR; TCRdb's copy keeps in-frame clones and lacks some. The sample consists of around 160,000 clones, around four fifths of them appearing once. Sequencing used PBMCs or T cells enriched from blood (not recorded which). These receptor sequences come from a woman aged 55-70 years who had recovered from COVID-19. Each CDR3 is given with its conserved first and last residue. A D gene is named only where the DNA matches it firmly. Clone size is given for some rows only: seen once, a few or many times, or a class if the clone is expanded.

cdr3_nt cdr3_aa d_call clone_size j_call v_call
TGCGCCAGCAGCTTGGGGGGCTCTAACTACAATGAGCAGTTCTTC CASSLGGSNYNEQFF - - TRBJ2-1 TRBV5-1
TGTGCCACCAGTGATCATACTCGAACAGATACGCAGTATTTT CATSDHTRTDTQYF - - TRBJ2-3 TRBV24-1
TGTGCCAGCAGTGATGGCCTTGGAGGGCAGGGCACTATTCGCTACACCTTC CASSDGLGGQGTIRYTF - - TRBJ1-2 TRBV6-1
TGTGCCAGCAGCTTAACGGCGGACTACAATGAGCAGTTCTTC CASSLTADYNEQFF - once TRBJ2-1 TRBV7-3
TGTGCCAGCAGTGCTCAGTTCTCAAGCAATCAGCCCCAGCATTTT CASSAQFSSNQPQHF - - TRBJ1-5 TRBV2
TGTGCCAGCAGCCTCAGTTACGGGCAGCCCCAGCATTTT CASSLSYGQPQHF - - TRBJ1-5 TRBV7-2
TGCGCCAGCAGCTTGGGGCCACGGGGGGACTATGGCTACACCTTC CASSLGPRGDYGYTF - - TRBJ1-2 TRBV5-1
TGCGCCAGCAGCTTGGCCTCCGGGGACAGTTCCTACGAGCAGTACTTC CASSLASGDSSYEQYF TRBD1 - TRBJ2-7 TRBV5-1
TGCGCCAGCAGGGGACAGGCGGCTAATTCACCCCTCCACTTT CASRGQAANSPLHF TRBD1 once TRBJ1-6 TRBV10-2
TGTGCCAGCAGCTTAGCTGCGAGCTCCTACAATGAGCAGTTCTTC CASSLAASSYNEQFF - - TRBJ2-1 TRBV7-2
TGTGCCAGCAGCCCCGGCAGGGTGAACACTGAAGCTTTCTTT CASSPGRVNTEAFF - - TRBJ1-1 TRBV9
TGCGCCAGCAGCCGTGGGGCAGGGGATGGCTACACCTTC CASSRGAGDGYTF - - TRBJ1-2 TRBV5-1
TGTGCCTGGAGTCAGAATTCGGGCGGGGAAGCTTTCTTT CAWSQNSGGEAFF - - TRBJ1-1 TRBV30
TGTGCCAGTTCCTCCGGGAACACCAATCAGCCCCAGCATTTT CASSSGNTNQPQHF - - TRBJ1-5 TRBV19
TGTGCCAGTAGGCCCTTGACGACCGGGACAGTTAACTATGGCTACACCTTC CASRPLTTGTVNYGYTF TRBD1 - TRBJ1-2 TRBV19
TGCAGCGCCCGAACTCAGGGGGAAATCACCGGGGAGCTGTTTTTT CSARTQGEITGELFF TRBD1 - TRBJ2-2 TRBV29-1
TGTGCCTGGACAACAGGGAGGGATCAGCCCCAGCATTTT CAWTTGRDQPQHF - - TRBJ1-5 TRBV30
TGTGCCAGCAGCCCCACTAGCGAAGAGACCCAGTACTTC CASSPTSEETQYF TRBD2 - TRBJ2-5 TRBV11-1
TGTGCCAGCAGTGAAGCAACAGGGAAGGAGACCCAGTACTTC CASSEATGKETQYF - - TRBJ2-5 TRBV2
TGTGCCAGCAGTCCCGGGTCTAGCTCCTACGAGCAGTACTTC CASSPGSSSYEQYF - - TRBJ2-7 TRBV6-5
TGTGCCAGCAGTTTGATGGACAGCGCCTATGGCTACACCTTC CASSLMDSAYGYTF - - TRBJ1-2 TRBV28
TGTGCCAGCCGATCCGGGACAGTCAACACCGGGGAGCTGTTTTTT CASRSGTVNTGELFF TRBD1 once TRBJ2-2 TRBV6-5
TGTGCCAGCAGCCAAGGCCAGGGTATAGGCTCACCCCTCCACTTT CASSQGQGIGSPLHF - few TRBJ1-6 TRBV3-1/TRBV3-2
TGTGCCAGCAGATCGGGACCAGGGGTGGGGGAGCTGTTTTTT CASRSGPGVGELFF - - TRBJ2-2 TRBV7-8
TGTGCCAGCAGCCAAGATACTCGCGAGCAGTACTTC CASSQDTREQYF - - TRBJ2-7 TRBV3-1/TRBV3-2
TGTGCCAGCAGCCAACAGGGGGCGAATGAAAAACTGTTTTTT CASSQQGANEKLFF TRBD1 - TRBJ1-4 TRBV5-4
TGTGCCATCACTGGTACCATTCTTGGTCGGGCTGAAGCTTTCTTT CAITGTILGRAEAFF - - TRBJ1-1 TRBV10-3
TGTGCCAGCAGCCCGGAGGGAAATCAGCCCCAGCATTTT CASSPEGNQPQHF - - TRBJ1-5 TRBV2
TGTGCCAGCAGCCCGGGGGACTATCGTACGCAGTATTTT CASSPGDYRTQYF TRBD2 - TRBJ2-3 TRBV7-3
TGTGCCAGCAGCTTAGCGTATCGGCGGGGAGAGACCCAGTACTTC CASSLAYRRGETQYF - - TRBJ2-5 TRBV7-9
TGTGCCAGCAGTTTCGACAGGGGGAGTACTGAAGCTTTCTTT CASSFDRGSTEAFF TRBD1 - TRBJ1-1 TRBV7-9
TGTGCCAGCAGCTTAGAATTGGCAGCGTATGGCTACACCTTC CASSLELAAYGYTF - - TRBJ1-2 TRBV7-9
TGTGCCAGCAGCGACCTAACTAGCGGGGGGGCAGATACGCAGTATTTT CASSDLTSGGADTQYF TRBD2 - TRBJ2-3 TRBV9
TGTGCCAGTAGTCACCGGACTAGCGGGAGTCAGTCCTCCTACGAGCAGTACTTC CASSHRTSGSQSSYEQYF TRBD2 - TRBJ2-7 TRBV19
TGCGCCAGCAGCGATCAGGGGGCGAACACTGAAGCTTTCTTT CASSDQGANTEAFF TRBD1 - TRBJ1-1 TRBV5-1
TGCAGCGCACGACTAGGTACCTACAATGAGCAGTTCTTC CSARLGTYNEQFF - few TRBJ2-1 TRBV29-1
TGTGCCAGCAGCTTGGGGACAGGAAACACCATATATTTT CASSLGTGNTIYF - - TRBJ1-3 TRBV5-6
TGTGCTAGTGGTTTGTCCTCTAGCACAGATACGCAGTATTTT CASGLSSSTDTQYF - - TRBJ2-3 TRBV12-5
TGCAGTGCTAGTCGGGGGAATGAGCAGTTCTTC CSASRGNEQFF - - TRBJ2-1 TRBV20-1
TGTGCCAGCTCACCATCTACAGGGGAAGAGTCACCCCTCCACTTT CASSPSTGEESPLHF TRBD1 - TRBJ1-6 TRBV18
TGTGCCAGTAGTATGGCGGGGGGACTGGATACGCAGTATTTT CASSMAGGLDTQYF TRBD2 - TRBJ2-3 TRBV19
TGCGCCAGCAGCTTGGTTAGCGGGACTAGCACAGATACGCAGTATTTT CASSLVSGTSTDTQYF TRBD2 - TRBJ2-3 TRBV5-1
TGTGCTAGTGGTTTGGTATTGGCCGGGAAAGGAGAAAAACTGTTTTTT CASGLVLAGKGEKLFF - - TRBJ1-4 TRBV12-5
TGTGCCAGCTCACCCGGGGGTTGGAACACTGAAGCTTTCTTT CASSPGGWNTEAFF - few TRBJ1-1 TRBV18
TGTGCCAGCAGCTTAGGTCCGGGACAGGGGAATTCACCCCTCCACTTT CASSLGPGQGNSPLHF TRBD1 - TRBJ1-6 TRBV7-3
TGTGCCACCAGTGATCCACAGGGGGCGGGGGAGACCCAGTACTTC CATSDPQGAGETQYF TRBD1 - TRBJ2-5 TRBV24-1
TGTGCCTGGAGGGACAGGGTAGAAGCTGAAGCTTTCTTT CAWRDRVEAEAFF TRBD1 - TRBJ1-1 TRBV30
TGCGCCAGCAGCTTGGGGACAGCACAAGAGACCCAGTACTTC CASSLGTAQETQYF - - TRBJ2-5 TRBV5-1
TGTGCCAGCTCACTTTCCCGCCAGGCGTCTGGCTATGGCTACACCTTC CASSLSRQASGYGYTF - - TRBJ1-2 TRBV18
TGTGCCAGCAGTGCGAGTGGTAATGAAAAACTGTTTTTT CASSASGNEKLFF - - TRBJ1-4 TRBV25-1
TGTGCCAGTAGTTCACCTACAGGGGGCCGGAGAAACAATGAGCAGTTCTTC CASSSPTGGRRNNEQFF TRBD1 once TRBJ2-1 TRBV19
TGTGCCAGCAGTGTGCGATCGAGCTCTGGAAACACCATATATTTT CASSVRSSSGNTIYF - - TRBJ1-3 TRBV6-1
TGTGCCAGCAGCCCGGGGGGGCCGTCCTACAATGAGCAGTTCTTC CASSPGGPSYNEQFF TRBD2 - TRBJ2-1 TRBV3-1/TRBV3-2
TGTGCCAGCAGTTTTTATAGCAATCAGCCCCAGCATTTT CASSFYSNQPQHF - once TRBJ1-5 TRBV27
TGCAGCGTTGGATGGGGCACTAACTATGGCTACACCTTC CSVGWGTNYGYTF - few TRBJ1-2 TRBV29-1